This T cell receptor beta chain originates from a study of shared clonotypes between healthy human individuals. CD8 cells classed as naive were CD45RO-negative and positively selected for CCR7, excluding terminally differentiated effector memory CD45RA+ cells. As for this clone: Its antigen is currently unknown.

The germline CDR1 and CDR2 sequences are SGHVS and FNYEAQ. The CDR3 runs 14 residues. V lost 1 base, J lost 9 bases, and 12 bases lay in between. As originally analysed: ImmunoSEQ junction-only sequences lacked quality scores, so their filtering differed. Libraries were prepared by immunoSEQ multiplex PCR; TCRdb keeps only in-frame clonotypes and omits some of them. V, J and clone size were drawn from that table, and D and trimming were deduced from the DNA. This table holds 600,000 or so clones, more than 95% found once. General study points: The sharing of about 5.3% of naive CD4 clonotypes was seen across a handful of donors.

The sample was naive CD8+ T cells sorted from blood. The chain uses TRBV7-6 and TRBJ2-2; D may be TRBD2 (5 bases). The sequence derives from a young man in good health. The CDR3 coding sequence is TGTGCCAGCAGCTTAGGTGGTGAGGGCTGGGAGCTGTTTTTT. This translates into CASSLGGEGWELFF.